The 19 T cell receptor beta chains given below trace back to one sample, sequenced in a study of regulatory T cells in long-lasting Graves disease. Sequencing libraries for TCR beta were prepared with iRepertoire HTBI primers and Arm-PCR of CDR3 regions. TCRdb re-called the multiplex PCR reads through MiXCR, storing one row per CDR3 protein. The sample shows about 420,000 distinct CDR3 sequences, about a sixth of them seen only once. Stated time point: newly diagnosed GD, antithyroid drugs for less than 3 months. TCR sequences were obtained from RNA taken from PBMCs. These data also formed part of another study, on T cells in Graves' hyperthyroidism and ophthalmopathy.

This specimen was peripheral blood mononuclear cells (PBMCs), taken at new diagnosis, from a patient treated with antithyroid drugs. These receptors came from a woman aged 18-29 years with Graves disease.

The chain couples TRBV6-1 to TRBJ2-1, with D perhaps TRBD1 (6 bases). Between the trimmed V and J ends, which lost 9 bases and 7 bases, there was a span of 19 bases. The CDR3 consists of 14 residues. The germline CDR1 and CDR2 sequences are MNHNS and SASEGT. DNA for the CDR3: TGTGCCAGTAAAGACACCCTGGGGACAAATGAGCAGTTCTTC. Translation gives CASKDTLGTNEQFF.

The V and J genes are TRBV6-1 and TRBJ2-1, with 7 positions matching TRBD1. Germline lookup yields CDR1 MNHNS and CDR2 SASEGT. The CDR3 runs 14 residues. J was trimmed by 8 bases and V by 8 bases; bases with no gene match: 12. Here the CDR3 reads CASRRSRGQDEQFF. CDR3 DNA sequence: TGTGCCAGCCGGAGGAGTAGGGGGCAAGATGAGCAGTTCTTC.

Many counts were recorded for this clonotype. The rearrangement uses TRBV12-3 or TRBV12-4 and TRBJ1-1, with 7 bases matching TRBD1. The CDR3 contains 14 residues. The ends lost 6 bases at V and 7 bases at J; junction bases unmatched: 11. The CDR3 coding sequence is TGTGCCAGCAGCCAGGGGGGAGGAGTGGTTGAAGCTTTCTTT. Translated: CASSQGGGVVEAFF.

This clonotype was counted many times. V usage is TRBV7-9 and J usage is TRBJ2-5, with D perhaps given as TRBD1 or TRBD2 (5 bases each). There are 13 residues in the CDR3. V shed 5 bases and J shed 4 bases, with 11 bases lying between them. Germline V gene lookup returns CDR1 SEHNR and CDR2 FQNEAQ (reference sequence). The CDR3 DNA sequence: TGTGCCAGCAGCCTCGGGGCGCCAGAGACCCAGTACTTC. It encodes CASSLGAPETQYF.

At least ten counts were recorded for this clonotype. The V and J genes are TRBV7-2 and TRBJ2-5; D tentatively reads TRBD1 or TRBD2 (5 bases each). Germline V gene lookup returns CDR1 SGHTA and CDR2 FQGNSA. Trimming cost V 3 bases and J 3 bases, with 14 bases left between them. The CDR3 runs to 15 residues. CDR3 region: CASSFLLGTEETQYF. The CDR3 DNA sequence: TGTGCCAGCAGCTTTCTTCTCGGGACGGAAGAGACCCAGTACTTC.

The CDR3 DNA reads as TGTGCCAGCAGCTTAGAAGACAGGACAATTTATGGCTACACCTTC. As protein: CASSLEDRTIYGYTF. The chain links TRBV7-2 to TRBJ1-2, with D possibly matching TRBD1 (6 bases). CDR1 SGHTA and CDR2 FQGNSA come from the germline V gene. Trimming shortened V by 1 base and J by 5 bases, and 14 bases separated the two germline ends. The CDR3 has 15 residues.

This clonotype was seen at least ten times. The chain couples TRBV5-5 to TRBJ2-5; possible D gene TRBD1, 6 bases. The CDR3 is 15 residues long. Germline CDR1 and CDR2: SGHKS and YYEKEE (reference sequence). V lost 0 bases to trimming and J lost 2 bases, with 11 bases between them. In DNA form, the CDR3 reads TGTGCCAGCAGCTTGGTACAGGGATGGCAAGAGACCCAGTACTTC. As protein: CASSLVQGWQETQYF.

This clonotype was observed a handful of times. V usage is TRBV7-6 and J usage is TRBJ2-7; TRBD2 agrees at 7 bases. Germline assignment: CDR1 SGHVS and CDR2 FNYEAQ. This CDR3 is built from 14 residues. The V and J ends lost 5 bases and 3 bases, in that order; junction bases with no gene match: 7. CDR3 residues: CASSRSGNSYEQYF. The DNA for the CDR3 is TGTGCCAGCAGCAGGAGCGGGAACAGCTACGAGCAGTACTTC.

In nucleotides, the CDR3 is TGTGCCAGCAGCTTAGATAGATGGGACATTCAGTACTTC. It codes for CASSLDRWDIQYF. The V and J genes are TRBV7-8 and TRBJ2-4; D remains ambiguous. The CDR3 loop spans 13 amino acids. The ends were cut back, 1 base at V and 8 bases at J, with 9 bases in the middle. Per germline, CDR1 SGHVS and CDR2 FQNEAQ. Looking up the rest from reference TRBV7-8 and TRBJ2-4 gives the full variable domain: GAGVSQSPRYKVAKRGQDVALRCDPISGHVSLFWYQQALGQGPEFLTYFQNEAQLDKSGLPSDRFFAERPEGSVSTLKIQRTQQEDSAVYLCASSLDRWDIQYFGAGTRLSVL.

A word on this clonotype: A read error may be the cause here, since a much bigger clone is one base away. The V and J genes are TRBV12-3 or TRBV12-4 and TRBJ2-1; D is ambiguous. V shed 2 bases and J shed 10 bases, with 12 bases lying between them. This CDR3 contains 13 residues. In DNA, the CDR3 is TGTGCCAGCAGTTTAATGGCAGTCTACGAGCAGTTCTTC. Translating gives CASSLMAVYEQFF.

The rearrangement uses TRBV28 and TRBJ1-5; maybe TRBD1 (6 bases). The ends were cut back, 2 bases at V and 9 bases at J, with 17 bases in the middle. The CDR3 runs 15 residues. CDR1 is MDHEN and CDR2 is SYDVKM in the germline V gene. This CDR3 reads CASSLGGQRRRPQHF. The DNA for the CDR3 is TGTGCCAGCAGTTTAGGAGGACAGAGAAGGAGGCCCCAGCATTTT.

This clonotype was counted a few times. The V gene is TRBV9, the J gene TRBJ1-1, with D hard to call. The germline V gene encodes CDR1 SGDLS and CDR2 YYNGEE. V was clipped by 4 bases and J by 6 bases, with 16 bases between them. CDR3 size: 14 residues. The CDR3 sequence: CASSRVGAGAEAFF. The CDR3 DNA reads as TGTGCCAGCAGCCGTGTAGGTGCTGGTGCTGAAGCTTTCTTT.

This clonotype was counted many times. CDR3 region: CASSDRDRGEAFF. The CDR3 nucleotides read TGTGCCAGCAGCGACCGGGACAGGGGTGAAGCTTTCTTT. V usage is TRBV6-4 and J usage is TRBJ1-1; 10 bases map to TRBD1. This CDR3 comprises 13 residues. Unmatched junction bases numbered 5, after V lost 6 bases and J lost 7 bases. Germline loops: CDR1 MRHNA, CDR2 SNTAGT.

This clonotype was picked up many times. This chain joins TRBV20-1 and TRBJ2-1, with 10 positions matching TRBD1. There are 15 residues in the CDR3. V shed 6 bases, J shed 8 bases, and the junction held 13 bases outside the gene matches. Germline CDR1 and CDR2: DFQATT and SNEGSKA (reference sequence). The CDR3 DNA follows: TGCAGTGCCTTAAATCCGGGACAGGGGTTCGATGAGCAGTTCTTC. Its translation is CSALNPGQGFDEQFF.

In its sample, this clonotype was seen many times. This chain joins TRBV10-2 and TRBJ2-1, with 8 positions matching TRBD2. The CDR3 totals 13 residues. J gave up 5 bases and V 4 bases, and 1 base lay outside the gene matches. CDR1 WSHSY and CDR2 SAAADI come from the germline V gene. For the CDR3, the DNA is TGCGCCAGCAGTGGGCGGGGGGACAATGAGCAGTTCTTC. It yields the protein CASSGRGDNEQFF.

CDR3 DNA: TGTGCCAGCAGTTTATCCGGACTAAAGTGGCCCCCCGCTAGCACCGGGGAGCTGTTTTTT. Translating it yields CASSLSGLKWPPASTGELFF. The V and J genes are TRBV28 and TRBJ2-2; a weak D match, TRBD2 (6 bases). Germline V gene lookup returns CDR1 MDHEN and CDR2 SYDVKM. The CDR3 consists of 20 residues. The V end was cut by 1 base, the J end by 4 bases, with 25 bases between.

There are a few counts of this clonotype. The chain is built from TRBV4-1 and TRBJ1-1; possible D gene TRBD1, 5 bases. The length of the CDR3 is 15 residues. Germline CDR1 is MGHRA and CDR2 is YSYEKL. V was clipped by 3 bases and J by 4 bases, with 15 bases between them. The CDR3 DNA reads as TGCGCCAGCAGCCATCCCCCCACGGGGGGCACTGAAGCTTTCTTT. Protein product: CASSHPPTGGTEAFF.

Details on this clonotype: This may be a read error, as it is one base from a much larger clone. The V and J genes are TRBV6-5 and TRBJ2-1; 8 bases map to TRBD2. The CDR3 sequence is 20 residues long. Per the germline V gene, CDR1 is MNHEY and CDR2 is SVGAGI. The CDR3 sequence is CASSYSGLGNSPSSYNVQFF. The CDR3 DNA reads as TGTGCCAGCAGTTACTCGGGACTAGGGAATAGCCCGAGCTCCTACAATGTGCAGTTCTTC.

As for this clonotype: Lacking the conserved final phenylalanine or tryptophan, this CDR3 likely reflects a read error. The V and J genes are TRBV7-9 and TRBJ2-1, with 11 bases fitting TRBD2. The germline CDR1 and CDR2 sequences are SEHNR and FQNEAQ (reference sequence). CDR3 length equals 16 residues. The CDR3 DNA reads TGTGCCAGCAGCCCAGGGACTAGCGGCTCCTACAATGGGCAGTTCGTC. Its protein is CASSPGTSGSYNGQFV.